A single sample is the source of the 32 T cell receptor beta chains below, sequenced in a study of CD8+ T cells in alopecia areata. Treatment here: oral pan-JAK inhibitor, 5-10 mg twice daily. Sequencing templates came from extracted RNA that was reverse transcribed into cDNA. Sequenced by immunoSEQ multiplex PCR; TCRdb stores in-frame clones only, minus some. Here the sample spans 100,000 to 150,000 clones, 61% being singletons. The source material was CD4+ T cells sorted from blood, sampled at week 4, from a patient treated with tofacitinib. These receptors came from a human donor with alopecia areata.

This clone was observed a single time. The J gene is TRBJ2-7, the V gene TRBV9; D gene uncertain. The CDR3 length is 13 residues. V was cut by 4 bases and J by 5 bases, with 13 bases left in between. Germline V gene sequence: CDR1 SGDLS, CDR2 YYNGEE. CDR3 amino acids: CASSLSVRDEQYF. The CDR3 nucleotides read TGTGCCAGCAGCCTCAGTGTCCGGGACGAGCAGTACTTC.

The rearrangement joins TRBV6-5 to TRBJ2-3, with no clear D. Germline loops: CDR1 MNHEY, CDR2 SVGAGI. This CDR3 contains 12 residues. Trimming left V 6 bases short and J 2 bases short, with 6 bases between. CDR3 sequence (DNA): TGTGCCAGCAGGGGATTCACAGATACGCAGTATTTT. This codes for CASRGFTDTQYF.

The chain carries TRBV18 and TRBJ2-7; 10 positions match TRBD1. This CDR3 region has 14 residues. The germline gives CDR1 KGHSH, CDR2 LQKENI. With V trimmed by 3 bases and J by 3 bases, 2 bases remained unmatched. This CDR3 is CASSPRDRGYEQYF. The DNA for the CDR3 is TGTGCCAGCTCACCCCGGGACAGGGGCTACGAGCAGTACTTC.

The rearrangement joins TRBV5-4 to TRBJ2-1, with TRBD1 matching 9 bases. Germline V CDR1 and CDR2: SGHNT, YYREEE (reference sequence). CDR3 length: 15 amino acids. After removal of 3 bases from V and 6 bases from J, the junction contained 7 bases not matched to a gene. CDR3 nucleotide sequence: TGTGCCAGCAGCTATAGGACAGGGGTGGGCAATGAGCAGTTCTTC. This encodes CASSYRTGVGNEQFF.

This chain uses TRBV7-8 with TRBJ1-5; unclear D gene. V shed 5 bases and J shed 4 bases, with 12 bases lying between them. The V gene's germline CDR1 is SGHVS and CDR2 FQNEAQ. The CDR3 contains 14 residues. Written as DNA, the CDR3 is TGTGCCAGCAGCCAGTGGGGAAATAATCAGCCCCAGCATTTT. This sequence encodes CASSQWGNNQPQHF.

V usage is TRBV6-5 and J usage is TRBJ1-2, with D possibly being TRBD1 (5 bases). The CDR3 extends over 15 amino acids. The germline V and J ends were trimmed by 0 bases and 9 bases, with 17 bases remaining between them. Germline CDR1 and CDR2: MNHEY and SVGAGI. The CDR3 DNA sequence: TGTGCCAGCAGTTACTCAGGGGTAGGAGTCGTTCGCTACACCTTC. Translating gives CASSYSGVGVVRYTF.

The V and J genes are TRBV6-5 and TRBJ1-5; D not resolved. From germline, CDR1 is MNHEY and CDR2 SVGAGI. V was cut by 5 bases and J by 2 bases, with 13 bases left in between. The CDR3 has 15 residues. The CDR3 region has the DNA TGTGCCAGCAGTCCCCATGGTACGGGCAATCAGCCCCAGCATTTT. Its protein product is CASSPHGTGNQPQHF.

This clone was counted only a few times. The chain employs TRBV9 and TRBJ2-5, with a possible D match to TRBD2 (5 bases). The V gene's germline CDR1 is SGDLS and CDR2 YYNGEE. V was cut by 2 bases and J by 7 bases, with 15 bases left in between. The CDR3 runs to 14 residues. CDR3 sequence (DNA): TGTGCCAGCAGCGTTGTCGGGCGTGAGGGGACCCAGTACTTC. Translation gives CASSVVGREGTQYF.

This chain joins TRBV5-6 and TRBJ2-5; the match to TRBD2 covers 11 bases. CDR3 length equals 16 residues. With 4 bases clipped from V and 5 bases from J, the junction kept 10 bases outside the gene matches. CDR1 SGHDT and CDR2 YYEEEE come from the germline V gene. The CDR3 loop is CASSERLAGIAETQYF. The CDR3 DNA follows: TGTGCCAGCAGCGAGAGACTAGCGGGAATTGCGGAGACCCAGTACTTC.

V gene TRBV10-2 combines with J gene TRBJ2-5, with TRBD2 as a possible D gene (5 bases). The CDR3 covers 11 residues. V shed 5 bases and J shed 6 bases, with 7 bases lying between them. CDR1 and CDR2 from the germline V gene are WSHSY and SAAADI. The CDR3 sequence is CASSWEQTQYF. Here the CDR3 DNA reads TGCGCCAGCAGTTGGGAGCAGACCCAGTACTTC.

This rearrangement joins TRBV7-9 to TRBJ2-7, with D tentatively TRBD1 or TRBD2 (5 bases each). The CDR3 runs to 18 residues. CDR1 and CDR2 from the germline V gene are SEHNR and FQNEAQ (reference sequence). Trimming shortened V by 4 bases and J by 0 bases, and 22 bases separated the two germline ends. The CDR3: CASSSPSFLDGTSYEQYF. CDR3 in DNA: TGTGCCAGCAGCTCACCTTCATTCCTAGACGGGACCTCCTACGAGCAGTACTTC. Drawing the rest from reference TRBV7-9 and TRBJ2-7, the complete variable domain is DTGVSQNPRHKITKRGQNVTFRCDPISEHNRLYWYRQTLGQGPEFLTYFQNEAQLEKSRLLSDRFSAERPKGSFSTLEIQRTEQGDSAMYLCASSSPSFLDGTSYEQYFGPGTRLTVT.

This clone appeared a few times. The chain is built from TRBV5-4 and TRBJ2-5; 11 bases align to TRBD1. Germline loops: CDR1 SGHNT, CDR2 YYREEE (reference sequence). The CDR3 contains 15 residues. With V trimmed by 2 bases and J by 2 bases, 2 bases remained unmatched. Here the CDR3 DNA reads TGTGCCAGCAGCTTCCGGGACAGGGGGCAAGAGACCCAGTACTTC. It specifies CASSFRDRGQETQYF.

The genes are TRBV29-1 and TRBJ1-1, with 12 bases lining up with TRBD1. The CDR3 runs to 14 residues. Germline V gene lookup returns CDR1 SQVTM and CDR2 ANQGSEA. The J segment lost 3 bases and the V segment lost 1 base, leaving 0 bases of the junction unmatched. The CDR3 sequence: CSVEGDRGHTEAFF. The CDR3, as DNA: TGCAGCGTTGAAGGGGACAGGGGGCACACTGAAGCTTTCTTT.

The sample holds a few counts of this clone. The V gene is TRBV5-6, the J gene TRBJ2-1, with 9 bases that match TRBD1. V was pared by 0 bases and J by 5 bases, with 6 bases of the junction left unmatched. CDR3 length equals 16 residues. The germline V gene encodes CDR1 SGHDT and CDR2 YYEEEE. CDR3 DNA: TGTGCCAGCAGCTTGGTGGGCGGGGACAGGGACAATGAGCAGTTCTTC. This gives the protein CASSLVGGDRDNEQFF.

The chain carries TRBV2 and TRBJ1-5, with TRBD1 matching 8 bases. CDR1 SNHLY and CDR2 FYNNEI come from the germline V gene. The CDR3 sequence is 14 residues long. V lost 6 bases and J lost 5; bases outside the gene matches: 6. The CDR3 bases are TGTGCCAGCAGAGCCGGACAGGGTCATCAGCCCCAGCATTTT. This gives the protein CASRAGQGHQPQHF.

In its sample, this clone was seen a few times. The chain is built from TRBV9 and TRBJ2-5, with a possible D match to TRBD1 (6 bases). Trimming cost V 4 bases and J 0 bases, with 10 bases left between them. The CDR3 has 14 amino acids. Germline V gene lookup returns CDR1 SGDLS and CDR2 YYNGEE. CDR3 protein: CASSPRDNQETQYF. The CDR3 region has the DNA TGTGCCAGCAGCCCCCGGGACAACCAAGAGACCCAGTACTTC.

The chain combines TRBV29-1 with TRBJ1-1, with D maybe TRBD1 (6 bases). This CDR3 is 13 amino acids long. The ends were cut back, 2 bases at V and 10 bases at J, with 17 bases in the middle. The germline gives CDR1 SQVTM, CDR2 ANQGSEA. CDR3 protein: CSVERGSKGGAFF. The CDR3 DNA sequence: TGCAGCGTTGAACGCGGCAGCAAAGGGGGAGCTTTCTTT.

The chain combines TRBV29-1 with TRBJ1-2; D remains ambiguous. Deletions cut 5 bases from V and 0 bases from J, with 7 bases between. The CDR3 contains 12 residues. CDR1 SQVTM and CDR2 ANQGSEA come from the germline V gene. CDR3 sequence reads: CSVNNPNYGYTF. In DNA, the CDR3 is TGCAGCGTTAACAACCCTAACTATGGCTACACCTTC.

Turning to this clone: The same CDR3 also results from other DNA sequences found in this sample. The chain recombines TRBV5-1 with TRBJ2-5; no clear D. This CDR3 contains 14 residues. Germline assignment: CDR1 SGHRS and CDR2 YFSETQ. With 0 bases removed from V and 1 base from J, the gap between germline ends came to 7 bases. The chain's CDR3 is CASSLGSGQETQYF. The CDR3 DNA reads TGCGCCAGCAGCTTGGGGTCCGGCCAAGAGACCCAGTACTTC.

This clone has just a few counts. V usage is TRBV9 and J usage is TRBJ2-6; D ambiguous. This CDR3 comprises 13 residues. Germline lookup yields CDR1 SGDLS and CDR2 YYNGEE. Trimming stripped 0 bases from V and 5 bases from J, with 3 bases between. For the CDR3, the DNA is TGTGCCAGCAGCGTAGACAGGGCCAACGTCCTGACTTTC. It specifies CASSVDRANVLTF. The full variable domain, in which reference TRBV9 and TRBJ2-6 provide the parts outside the CDR3, is DSGVTQTPKHLITATGQRVTLRCSPRSGDLSVYWYQQSLDQGLQFLIQYYNGEERAKGNILERFSAQQFPDLHSELNLSSLELGDSALYFCASSVDRANVLTFGAGSRLTVL.

This clone has only one observation. The chain has TRBV23-1 and TRBJ2-3; a weak D match, TRBD1 (6 bases). TRBV23-1 is identified as an open reading frame with a role that is uncertain. The CDR3 covers 20 residues. Trimming stripped 2 bases from V and 1 base from J, with 25 bases between. CDR3 bases: TGCGCCAGCAGTCAACCTGAACTCGGGACACCACTTCGATGCACAGATACGCAGTATTTT. This encodes CASSQPELGTPLRCTDTQYF.

The chain joins TRBV6-5 to TRBJ1-6, with TRBD1 as a possible D gene (6 bases). Germline assignment: CDR1 MNHEY and CDR2 SVGAGI. This CDR3 comprises 13 residues. Trimming took 7 bases from V and 6 from J, leaving 10 bases between them. This chain's CDR3 is CASKTGPNSPLHF. CDR3 DNA sequence: TGTGCCAGCAAGACAGGTCCTAATTCACCCCTCCACTTT.

This clone occurred a few times. The V call is TRBV5-6, the J call TRBJ2-5, with 11 bases that match TRBD1. J gave up 5 bases and V 4 bases, and 10 bases lay outside the gene matches. Germline CDR1 is SGHDT and CDR2 is YYEEEE. The CDR3 has 16 amino acids. In DNA, the CDR3 is TGTGCCAGCAGCCCGGACAGGGGGCCGTTTGGGGAGACCCAGTACTTC. Protein: CASSPDRGPFGETQYF.

The chain has TRBV28 and TRBJ2-2, with D possibly TRBD2 on 5 matching bases. The germline CDR1 and CDR2 sequences are MDHEN and SYDVKM. This CDR3 is built from 15 residues. Trimming stripped 7 bases from V and 1 base from J, with 13 bases between. For the CDR3, the DNA is TGTGCCAGCAATAGACCGGCGGGGAACACCGGGGAGCTGTTTTTT. Amino acids: CASNRPAGNTGELFF.

The chain uses TRBV9 and TRBJ2-5; TRBD2 agrees at 7 bases. This CDR3 has 16 amino acids. Unmatched junction bases numbered 10, after V lost 0 bases and J lost 5 bases. Germline CDR1 is SGDLS and CDR2 is YYNGEE. CDR3 sequence (DNA): TGTGCCAGCAGCGTAGCTCTGGGGGAGGGCCAGGAGACCCAGTACTTC. Translating gives CASSVALGEGQETQYF.

V gene TRBV7-9 combines with J gene TRBJ2-1; the D gene is possibly TRBD2 (6 bases). Looked up from germline, CDR1 is SEHNR and CDR2 is FQNEAQ (reference sequence). Trimming took off 5 bases at V and 6 bases at J, with 20 bases between the two ends. This CDR3 is built from 16 residues. In DNA form, the CDR3 reads TGTGCCAGCAGCAAAACCCCGGAGGAGGGGCTCAATGAGCAGTTCTTC. It specifies CASSKTPEEGLNEQFF.

This clone turned up a few times. J is TRBJ2-5 and V is TRBV7-3; perhaps TRBD2 as D (5 bases). CDR3 size: 16 residues. The germline gives CDR1 SGHTA, CDR2 FQGTGA. V was trimmed by 0 bases and J by 2 bases, leaving 13 bases between them. The CDR3 DNA reads as TGTGCCAGCAGCTTAACTCCCGCTAGAGGGCAAGAGACCCAGTACTTC. It codes for CASSLTPARGQETQYF.

Ten or more counts support this clone. This chain links TRBV7-3 with TRBJ1-1, with D hard to call. Trimming stripped 1 base from V and 8 bases from J, with 11 bases between. This CDR3 is 13 amino acids long. CDR1 and CDR2 (germline): SGHTA, FQGTGA. The CDR3 region has the DNA TGTGCCAGCAGCTTAAATCACCTCTCAGAAGCTTTCTTT. Residues: CASSLNHLSEAFF.

The DNA of the CDR3 is TGCAGCGTGGACGGACAGAACACCGGGGAGCTGTTTTTT. It codes for CSVDGQNTGELFF. The chain carries TRBV29-1 and TRBJ2-2; D perhaps matches TRBD1 (5 bases). Germline V gene data show CDR1 as SQVTM and CDR2 as ANQGSEA. The CDR3 runs to 13 residues. V lost 6 bases to trimming and J lost 1 base, with 9 bases between them.

The J gene is TRBJ2-2, the V gene TRBV5-4; 8 bases agree with TRBD1. Germline V gene sequence: CDR1 SGHNT, CDR2 YYREEE (reference sequence). The CDR3 is made up of 17 amino acids. Trimming removed 1 base from V and 4 bases from J; junction bases left unmatched: 9. The CDR3 here is CASSLPTGGKSTGELFF. The CDR3 DNA reads as TGTGCCAGCAGCTTGCCCACAGGGGGGAAGAGCACCGGGGAGCTGTTTTTT.

This clone has only a few counts. CDR3 nucleotide sequence: TGTGCCAGCAGAGGAGGGGGGGGCGTCTCCTACGAGCAGTACTTC. Encoded protein: CASRGGGGVSYEQYF. The rearrangement uses TRBV28 and TRBJ2-7, with a possible D match to TRBD2 (7 bases). This CDR3 region has 15 residues. Trimming left V 6 bases short and J 0 bases short, with 15 bases between. CDR1 and CDR2 from the germline V gene are MDHEN and SYDVKM.

V gene TRBV5-6 combines with J gene TRBJ2-1, with a tentative D call TRBD1 (6 bases). Germline CDR1 SGHDT, CDR2 YYEEEE. The CDR3 covers 14 residues. The V gene lost 2 bases and the J gene lost 3 bases, with 9 bases spanning the gap. In nucleotides, the CDR3 is TGTGCCAGCAGCTTCCGGGACAACTACAATGAGCAGTTCTTC. This codes for CASSFRDNYNEQFF.